A selection of T cell receptor beta chains follows, all from one sample in a study of blood T cells in healthy people across ages. TCRdb passed the 5' RACE reads through MiXCR, listing each CDR3 protein once. The sample consists of roughly 800,000 distinct CDR3 sequences, 40% to 65% of them appearing once. Sequencing used blood. Every receptor here comes from a man older than 75 in good health. Each CDR3 is given with its conserved first and last residue. D genes are given only for firm matches. Clone size is stated in some rows and not others, as once, few, many or a class when expanded.

>TRBD2|TRBV6-1|TRBJ2-1|-
CASRPSGTSVLHHEQFF
TGTGCCAGCAGGCCGAGTGGGACTAGCGTTCTTCACCATGAGCAGTTCTTC
>TRBD1|TRBV29-1|TRBJ2-7|-
CSADRGPGEQYF
TGCAGCGCCGACAGGGGGCCTGGCGAGCAGTACTTC
>-|TRBV7-2|TRBJ2-5|few
CASSLAGNVETQYF
TGTGCCAGCAGCTTAGCAGGGAACGTGGAGACCCAGTACTTC
>TRBD1|TRBV24-1|TRBJ2-1|-
CATSDMTGGYNEQFF
TGTGCCACCAGTGACATGACAGGGGGCTACAATGAGCAGTTCTTC
>-|TRBV5-1|TRBJ2-5|-
CASTTGEIETQYF
TGCGCCAGCACGACAGGTGAAATAGAGACCCAGTACTTC
>TRBD2|TRBV6-5|TRBJ2-1|-
CASSYTLAGAYNEQFF
TGTGCCAGCAGCTATACGTTAGCGGGGGCGTACAATGAGCAGTTCTTC
>TRBD2|TRBV10-2|TRBJ2-1|few
CASSEVGLAGGFVYNEQFF
TGCGCCAGCAGTGAGGTTGGACTAGCGGGAGGGTTCGTCTACAATGAGCAGTTCTTC
>-|TRBV20-1|TRBJ2-7|-
CSAVRDLYYEQYF
TGCAGTGCTGTCAGGGATCTTTACTACGAGCAGTACTTC
>-|TRBV20-1|TRBJ1-2|few
CSARGGSAYGYTF
TGCAGTGCTAGAGGAGGGAGCGCCTATGGCTACACCTTC
>-|TRBV20-1|TRBJ2-7|few
CSASHGGRYEQYF
TGCAGTGCTTCACACGGAGGGCGATACGAGCAGTACTTC
>TRBD2|TRBV11-2|TRBJ2-7|few
CASSLSLLAGDSEQYF
TGTGCCAGCAGCCTAAGTTTACTAGCGGGAGATAGCGAGCAGTACTTC
>TRBD1|TRBV6-2/TRBV6-3|TRBJ2-4|-
CASSQGQAVPGYF
TGTGCCAGCAGCCAGGGACAGGCAGTCCCCGGGTACTTC
>-|TRBV6-5|TRBJ1-6|-
CASSYSADSSFSYNSPLHF
TGTGCCAGCAGTTACTCGGCGGACAGTTCCTTCTCCTATAATTCACCCCTCCACTTT
>TRBD2|TRBV20-1|TRBJ2-4|few
CSAPFSGKRNIQYF
TGCAGTGCTCCATTTAGCGGGAAAAGAAACATTCAGTACTTC
>TRBD2|TRBV12-3/TRBV12-4|TRBJ2-1|-
CASTRGVEQFF
TGTGCCAGCACCCGGGGGGTTGAGCAGTTCTTC
>-|TRBV6-1|TRBJ2-5|-
CASNSNLQGETQYF
TGTGCCAGCAATTCAAATCTCCAGGGAGAGACCCAGTACTTC
>-|TRBV29-1|TRBJ1-2|-
CSAFPTTEAEGYTF
TGCAGCGCCTTCCCAACCACAGAGGCAGAAGGCTACACCTTC
>-|TRBV29-1|TRBJ2-5|-
CSVDNLAGETQYF
TGCAGCGTTGATAACCTAGCCGGTGAGACCCAGTACTTC
>TRBD1|TRBV11-2|TRBJ2-4|-
CASAEGAWTKNIQYF
TGTGCCAGCGCCGAGGGGGCCTGGACCAAAAACATTCAGTACTTC
>-|TRBV3-1|TRBJ2-4|-
CASSQDYGGVNIQYF
TGTGCCAGCAGCCAAGATTATGGGGGCGTAAACATTCAGTACTTC
>-|TRBV20-1|TRBJ2-7|few
CSATPQTTIYEQYF
TGCAGTGCTACCCCTCAAACGACGATCTACGAGCAGTACTTC
>TRBD1|TRBV20-1|TRBJ1-1|-
CSARGERIGTGFMNTEAFF
TGCAGTGCTAGAGGGGAACGGATAGGGACAGGGTTTATGAACACTGAAGCTTTCTTT
>TRBD1|TRBV6-1|TRBJ1-2|-
CASSEAGTRQGAGYGYTF
TGTGCCAGCAGTGAAGCAGGAACACGACAGGGGGCTGGCTATGGCTACACCTTC
>TRBD2|TRBV20-1|TRBJ2-5|-
CSAREPSRTSGKETQYF
TGCAGTGCTAGAGAACCCTCCCGGACTAGCGGGAAGGAGACCCAGTACTTC
>-|TRBV2|TRBJ1-1|-
CASRVQGPLPTEAFF
TGTGCCAGCAGGGTCCAGGGCCCCCTTCCCACTGAAGCTTTCTTT
>TRBD2|TRBV6-6|TRBJ2-5|-
CASTMWGGRETQYF
TGTGCCAGCACCATGTGGGGGGGTCGAGAGACCCAGTACTTC
>-|TRBV12-3/TRBV12-4|TRBJ2-3|many
CASSIGDTQYF
TGTGCCAGCAGCATAGGAGATACGCAGTATTTT
>TRBD1|TRBV7-8|TRBJ1-5|-
CASSGSGTGVLNQPQHF
TGTGCCAGCAGTGGATCCGGGACAGGGGTCCTCAATCAGCCCCAGCATTTT
>TRBD1|TRBV3-1|TRBJ1-1|-
CASRPPGQGRNTEAFF
TGTGCCAGCAGACCTCCGGGACAGGGACGGAACACTGAAGCTTTCTTT
>TRBD1|TRBV29-1|TRBJ1-2|few
CSVREWDSNYGYTF
TGCAGCGTCCGCGAATGGGACAGTAACTATGGCTACACCTTC
>-|TRBV28|TRBJ2-7|-
CASSFRDVEIGEQYF
TGTGCCAGCAGTTTTCGAGACGTCGAGATCGGCGAGCAGTACTTC
>TRBD1|TRBV7-6|TRBJ2-2|-
CASSLVAGTGGTGELFF
TGTGCCAGCAGCTTAGTGGCCGGGACAGGGGGCACCGGGGAGCTGTTTTTT
>TRBD2|TRBV3-1|TRBJ2-1|-
CASSQGGLAANEQFF
TGTGCCAGCAGCCAAGGGGGACTAGCGGCCAATGAGCAGTTCTTC
>TRBD1|TRBV28|TRBJ2-7|-
CASSSGGSSLYEQYF
TGTGCCAGCAGCTCAGGGGGTAGCTCTCTCTACGAGCAGTACTTC
>-|TRBV10-3|TRBJ2-5|few
CAISESLGTGETQYF
TGTGCCATCAGTGAGTCGTTAGGGACGGGAGAGACCCAGTACTTC
>TRBD1|TRBV20-1|TRBJ1-2|-
CSAIRDRIYGYTF
TGCAGTGCTATCAGGGACAGGATCTATGGCTACACCTTC
>TRBD2|TRBV4-1|TRBJ2-3|-
CASSQDLAAGARYAYF
TGCGCCAGCAGCCAAGATCTAGCGGCGGGCGCCAGATACGCGTATTTT
>TRBD1|TRBV9|TRBJ2-7|many
CASSVGQGQQYF
TGTGCCAGCAGCGTAGGACAGGGACAGCAGTACTTC
>TRBD1|TRBV20-1|TRBJ2-3|many
CSARARDRGHRYAYF
TGCAGTGCTAGAGCAAGGGACAGGGGGCACAGATACGCGTATTTT
>-|TRBV27|TRBJ2-3|-
CASSFGAVPQDTQYF
TGTGCCAGCAGTTTTGGGGCAGTCCCCCAAGATACGCAGTATTTT
>TRBD2|TRBV24-1|TRBJ2-2|-
CATSDPGLAGGHSTGELFF
TGTGCCACCAGTGACCCGGGACTAGCGGGAGGGCATAGCACCGGGGAGCTGTTTTTT
>-|TRBV9|TRBJ2-7|-
CASSVAAGHYEQYF
TGTGCCAGCAGCGTAGCAGCGGGACACTACGAGCAGTACTTC
>TRBD1|TRBV3-1|TRBJ1-1|-
CASRDRLNTEAFF
TGTGCCAGCAGGGACAGGTTGAACACTGAAGCTTTCTTT
>TRBD2|TRBV9|TRBJ2-7|-
CASSVALLAGGSSYNEQYF
TGTGCCAGCAGCGTAGCTCTACTAGCGGGAGGGAGCTCCTACAATGAGCAGTACTTC
>TRBD1|TRBV10-2|TRBJ2-4|-
CASSDHRTGPKNIQYF
TGCGCCAGCAGTGACCATAGGACAGGGCCCAAAAACATTCAGTACTTC
>-|TRBV7-8|TRBJ1-5|-
CANSRPGNQPQHF
TGTGCCAACAGCCGTCCGGGCAATCAGCCCCAGCATTTT
>TRBD1|TRBV11-1|TRBJ2-3|few
CASSSDRGTDTQYF
TGTGCCAGCAGCTCGGACAGGGGCACAGATACGCAGTATTTT
>TRBD2|TRBV27|TRBJ2-1|-
CASSSKAGAPYNEQFF
TGTGCCAGCAGTTCGAAAGCGGGAGCCCCATACAATGAGCAGTTCTTC
>TRBD2|TRBV3-1|TRBJ2-1|-
CASSPSGTSGRGNEQFF
TGTGCCAGCAGCCCATCCGGCACTAGCGGGAGGGGGAATGAGCAGTTCTTC
>TRBD2|TRBV27|TRBJ2-3|-
CASSLLLTSGSLTQYF
TGTGCCAGCAGTTTATTACTGACTAGCGGGAGCCTTACGCAGTATTTT
>-|TRBV6-1|TRBJ1-5|-
CASIITTGGVVAQHF
TGTGCCAGCATTATCACGACAGGAGGGGTTGTGGCCCAGCATTTT